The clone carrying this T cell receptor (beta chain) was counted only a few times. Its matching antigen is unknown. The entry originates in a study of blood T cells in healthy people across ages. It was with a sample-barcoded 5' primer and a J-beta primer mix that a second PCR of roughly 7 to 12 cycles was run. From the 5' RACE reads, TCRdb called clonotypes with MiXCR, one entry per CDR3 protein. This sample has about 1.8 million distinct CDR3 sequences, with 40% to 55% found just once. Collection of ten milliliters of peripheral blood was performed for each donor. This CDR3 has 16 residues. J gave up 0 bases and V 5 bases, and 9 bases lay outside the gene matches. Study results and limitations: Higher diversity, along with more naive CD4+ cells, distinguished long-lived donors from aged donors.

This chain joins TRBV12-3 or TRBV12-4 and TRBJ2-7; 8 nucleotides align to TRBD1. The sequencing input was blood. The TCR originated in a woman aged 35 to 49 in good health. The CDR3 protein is CASSPTGTGGSYEQYF. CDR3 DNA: TGTGCCAGCAGTCCTACTGGGACAGGCGGCTCCTACGAGCAGTACTTC.